This T cell receptor (beta chain) was found in a study of T-cell reconstitution after alpha-beta-depleted transplantation in children (dated by TCRdb to about 2016). Study-level background: Using TCR repertoire profiling, the study followed T-cell immune reconstitution in a quantitative way in children after TCRalphabeta/CD19-depleted allogeneic hematopoietic cell transplantation. Study-level results and caveats: In some patients, the high TCRbeta diversity seen at day 60 was put down to recipient T cells and intrathymic progenitors that had survived conditioning. Hyperexpanded clone frequencies declined over subsequent months; after one year, T-cell counts and TCRbeta diversity were mostly attributed to newly produced T cells. The apparently early recovery of alphabetaT-cell counts about two months after transplant reportedly depended on only several hundred rapidly expanded clones that came from non-depleted graft cells.

This clonotype was observed a handful of times. This receptor's antigen is unknown. Base qualities are not at hand, and no much larger clone is one base apart. V trim: 2 bases; J trim: 3 bases; unmatched bases: 3. The CDR3 starts with the cysteine, ends with the phenylalanine, and has 15 residues. Left in the record is the CDR3 DNA by itself, 45 bases read in frame from the first base. Via the germline V gene (reference sequence), CDR1 is LNHNV and CDR2 YYDKDF. Library preparation was by PCR. The sequencer listed for this sample is Illumina HiSeq 2500. TCR libraries were prepared with molecular barcoding, using unique molecular identifiers to normalize TCRbeta repertoire quantification. In-frame beta chains were kept once TCRdb had trimmed the public reads at Q25 with fastp and called clones with MiXCR. Rows merge per CDR3 protein into single entries with the most common DNA and genes. This sample is represented by 450,000 to 550,000 distinct CDR3 sequences; roughly 11% of them were singletons. Around 13% of the sample is in the top ten clones.

The meaning of the sample's treatment or condition label: allogeneic hematopoietic cell transplantation with graft depleted of TCRalphabeta T cells and CD19 B cells. The children who served as transplant recipients had been given grafts of TCRalphabeta/CD19-depleted allogeneic hematopoietic cells. The sample in question was PBMCs, mostly from graft donor cells, obtained 180 days after TCRalphabeta/CD19-depleted stem cell transplant. This chain joins TRBV15 to TRBJ1-1; 10 bases in the middle match TRBD1. The sequence came from a female patient aged 2-10 years who had a stem cell transplant for aplastic anemia, so the T cells may come from the graft donor. The DNA sequence is given as TGTGCCACCAGCAGAAGACAGGGGGCCGACACTGAAGCTTTCTTT. The resulting protein is CATSRRQGADTEAFF.